This TCR beta chain was sequenced in a study of CD8+ T cells in alopecia areata. Study-wide results and caveats: Possibly because of HLA-related factors, TCR sharing was less clear across patients than in mice.

This sample's treatment: oral pan-JAK inhibitor, 5-10 mg twice daily. Germline V gives CDR1 SQVTM, CDR2 ANQGSEA. This CDR3 comprises 11 residues. Trimming removed 6 bases at V and 2 bases at J, with 4 bases between. This clone was observed once. Its antigen is unknown. Other nucleotide sequences in the sample specify the same CDR3. TCR sequencing used cDNA made by reverse transcription of extracted RNA. Here immunoSEQ multiplex PCR was the method, and the copy in TCRdb shows in-frame clones only, minus some. The sample has hundreds of thousands of clones; 60% are singletons. The clonotype was recovered from a human donor with alopecia areata. The chain is built from TRBV29-1 and TRBJ2-2; D is uncertain. The material was CD4+ T cells sorted from blood, obtained at roughly week 52, from a patient treated with tofacitinib. The CDR3 protein is CSVRNTGELFF. DNA for the CDR3: TGCAGCGTCCGTAACACCGGGGAGCTGTTTTTT.